The clone carrying this TCR beta chain came up a few times. This sample is part of a study of cytomegalovirus exposure and HLA in healthy donors. The V gene's germline CDR1 is MDHEN and CDR2 SYDVKM. The CDR3 totals 14 residues. V lost 2 bases, J lost 8 bases, and 15 bases lay in between. The PCR ran on 60 Vbeta and 13 Jbeta primers. Here immunoSEQ multiplex PCR was the method, and the copy in TCRdb shows in-frame clones only, minus some. The data show 200,000 to 250,000 clones, more than 75% seen once. Sequencing input: PBMCs. The clonotype was recovered from a human donor in good health. J is TRBJ1-2 and V is TRBV28; D is possibly TRBD1 (6 bases). CDR3 amino acids: CASSLGGRGWGYTF. Here the CDR3 DNA reads TGTGCCAGCAGTTTAGGGGGCAGGGGATGGGGCTACACCTTC.